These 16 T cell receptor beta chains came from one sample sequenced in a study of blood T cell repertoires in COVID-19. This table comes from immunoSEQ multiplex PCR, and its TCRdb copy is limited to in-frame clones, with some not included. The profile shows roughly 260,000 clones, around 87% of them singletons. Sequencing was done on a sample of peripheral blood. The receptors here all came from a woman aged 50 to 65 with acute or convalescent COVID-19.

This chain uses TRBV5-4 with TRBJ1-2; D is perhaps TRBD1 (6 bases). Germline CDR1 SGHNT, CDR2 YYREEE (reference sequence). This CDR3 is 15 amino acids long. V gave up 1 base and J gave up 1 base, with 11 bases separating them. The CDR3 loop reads CASSLRNRDNYGYTF. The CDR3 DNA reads TGTGCCAGCAGCTTGAGAAACAGGGATAACTATGGCTACACCTTC. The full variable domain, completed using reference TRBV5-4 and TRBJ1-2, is ETGVTQSPTHLIKTRGQQVTLRCSSQSGHNTVSWYQQALGQGPQFIFQYYREEENGRGNFPPRFSGLQFPNYSSELNVNALELDDSALYLCASSLRNRDNYGYTFGSGTRLTVV.

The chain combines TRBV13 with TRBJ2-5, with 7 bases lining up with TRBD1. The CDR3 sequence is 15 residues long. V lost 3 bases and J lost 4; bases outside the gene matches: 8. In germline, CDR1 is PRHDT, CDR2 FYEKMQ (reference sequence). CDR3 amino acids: CASSFGTAVLETQYF. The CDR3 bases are TGTGCCAGCAGCTTCGGGACAGCCGTGTTAGAGACCCAGTACTTC.

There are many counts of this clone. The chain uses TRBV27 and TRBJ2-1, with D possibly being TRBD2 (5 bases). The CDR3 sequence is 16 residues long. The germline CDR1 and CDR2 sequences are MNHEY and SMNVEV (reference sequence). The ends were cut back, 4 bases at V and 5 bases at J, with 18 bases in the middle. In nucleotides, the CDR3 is TGTGCCAGCAGTTACCTCGGGGTGTCGAGCCACAATGAGCAGTTCTTC. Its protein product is CASSYLGVSSHNEQFF.

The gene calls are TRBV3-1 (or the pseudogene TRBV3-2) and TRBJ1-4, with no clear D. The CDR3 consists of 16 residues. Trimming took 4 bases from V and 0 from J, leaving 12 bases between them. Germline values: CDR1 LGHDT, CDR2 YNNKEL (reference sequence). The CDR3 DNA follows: TGTGCCAGCAGCCCAATGGAGACGGCAACTAATGAAAAACTGTTTTTT. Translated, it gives CASSPMETATNEKLFF.

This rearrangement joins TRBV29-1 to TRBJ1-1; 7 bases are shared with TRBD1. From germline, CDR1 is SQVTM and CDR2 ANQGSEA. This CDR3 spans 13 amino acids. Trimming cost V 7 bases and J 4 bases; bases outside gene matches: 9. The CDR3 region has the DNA TGCAGCGCCTTACAGGGGCGGCGCACTGAAGCTTTCTTT. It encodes CSALQGRRTEAFF.

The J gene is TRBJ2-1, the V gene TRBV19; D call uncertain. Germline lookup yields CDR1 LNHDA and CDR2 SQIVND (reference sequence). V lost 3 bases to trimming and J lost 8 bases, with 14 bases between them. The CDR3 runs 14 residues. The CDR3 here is CASSILEAPYEQFF. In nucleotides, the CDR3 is TGTGCCAGTAGTATCCTTGAAGCGCCATATGAGCAGTTCTTC.

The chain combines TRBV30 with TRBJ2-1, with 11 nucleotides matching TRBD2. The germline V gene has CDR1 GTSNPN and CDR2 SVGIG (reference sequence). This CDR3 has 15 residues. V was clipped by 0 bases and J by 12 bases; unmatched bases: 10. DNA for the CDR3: TGTGCCTGGAGTGTCGGTAGACTAGCGGGGCCCGGGCAGTTCTTC. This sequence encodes CAWSVGRLAGPGQFF.

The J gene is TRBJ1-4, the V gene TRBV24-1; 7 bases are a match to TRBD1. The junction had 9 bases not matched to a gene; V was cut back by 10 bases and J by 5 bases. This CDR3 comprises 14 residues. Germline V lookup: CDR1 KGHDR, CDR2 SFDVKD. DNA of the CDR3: TGTGCCACTGTCCGACAGGGTCGGAATGAAAAACTGTTTTTT. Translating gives CATVRQGRNEKLFF.

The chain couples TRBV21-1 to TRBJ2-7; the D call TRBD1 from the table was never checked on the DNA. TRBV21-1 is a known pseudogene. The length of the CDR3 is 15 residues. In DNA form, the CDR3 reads TGTGCCAGCAGCGCTCCGGGACAGAGCGAACTGGAGCAGTACTTC. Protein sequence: CASSAPGQSELEQYF.

The CDR3 nucleotides are TGTGCCAGCAGCCAACTGGGAGTGAACACTGAAGCTTTCTTT. Its protein product is CASSQLGVNTEAFF. The gene calls are TRBV14 and TRBJ1-1; no reliable D call. Germline loops: CDR1 SGHDN, CDR2 FVKESK. The CDR3 loop spans 14 amino acids. With 2 bases removed from V and 0 bases from J, the gap between germline ends came to 7 bases.

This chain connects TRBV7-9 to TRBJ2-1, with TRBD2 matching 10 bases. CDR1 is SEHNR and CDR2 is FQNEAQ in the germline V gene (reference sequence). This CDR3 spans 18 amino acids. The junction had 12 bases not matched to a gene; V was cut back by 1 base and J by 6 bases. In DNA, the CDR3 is TGTGCCAGCAGCTTAGGGGCTAGCGGGAGTCTATTTTCCAATGAGCAGTTCTTC. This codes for CASSLGASGSLFSNEQFF.

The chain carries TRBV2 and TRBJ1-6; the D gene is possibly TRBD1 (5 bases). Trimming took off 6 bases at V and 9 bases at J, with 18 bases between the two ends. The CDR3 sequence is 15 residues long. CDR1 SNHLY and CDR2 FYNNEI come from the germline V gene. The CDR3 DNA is TGTGCCAGCAGCGCTGACAGTGCCGGGTTTTCACCCCTCCACTTT. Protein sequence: CASSADSAGFSPLHF.

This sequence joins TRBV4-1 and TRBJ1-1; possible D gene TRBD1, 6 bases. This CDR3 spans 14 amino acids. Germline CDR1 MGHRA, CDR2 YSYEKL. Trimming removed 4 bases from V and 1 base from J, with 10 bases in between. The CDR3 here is CASSLRGKNTEAFF. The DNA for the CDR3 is TGCGCCAGCAGCCTCAGGGGTAAGAACACTGAAGCTTTCTTT.

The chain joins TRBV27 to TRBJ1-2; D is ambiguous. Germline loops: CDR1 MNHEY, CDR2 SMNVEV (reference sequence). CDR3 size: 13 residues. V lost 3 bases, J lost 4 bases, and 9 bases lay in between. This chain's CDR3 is CASSLGESYGYTF. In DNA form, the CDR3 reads TGTGCCAGCAGTTTGGGAGAAAGCTATGGCTACACCTTC.

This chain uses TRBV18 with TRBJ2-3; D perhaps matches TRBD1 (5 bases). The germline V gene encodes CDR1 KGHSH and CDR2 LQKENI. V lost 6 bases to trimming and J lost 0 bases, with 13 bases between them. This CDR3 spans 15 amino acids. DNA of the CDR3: TGTGCCAGCTCTCTAAGGGGCAGGAGCACAGATACGCAGTATTTT. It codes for CASSLRGRSTDTQYF. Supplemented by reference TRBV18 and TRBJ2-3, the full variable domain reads NAGVMQNPRHLVRRRGQEARLRCSPMKGHSHVYWYRQLPEEGLKFMVYLQKENIIDESGMPKERFSAEFPKEGPSILRIQQVVRGDSAAYFCASSLRGRSTDTQYFGPGTRLTVL.

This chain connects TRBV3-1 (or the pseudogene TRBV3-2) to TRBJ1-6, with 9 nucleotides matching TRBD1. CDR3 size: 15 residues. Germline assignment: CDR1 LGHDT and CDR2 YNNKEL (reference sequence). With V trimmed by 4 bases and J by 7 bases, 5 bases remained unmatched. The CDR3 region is CASSLQGAKNSPLHF. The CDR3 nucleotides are TGTGCCAGCAGCCTACAGGGGGCTAAGAATTCACCCCTCCACTTT.